The clone carrying this T cell receptor (beta chain) is medium-sized by share. The V end lost 2 bases, the J end lost 4 bases, and 10 bases lay between the germline ends. Germline CDR1 is GTSNPN and CDR2 is SVGIG (reference sequence). CDR3 length: 13 residues. TCRdb used MiXCR to reprocess the RT-PCR reads, holding one entry per CDR3 protein. Among just over 550 distinct CDR3 sequences, about 50% were seen once, and the ten largest hold around 48%. The receptor was derived from a female donor with primary Sjogren's syndrome. The chain uses TRBV30 and TRBJ2-3; no reliable D call. The sample was memory CD4+ T cells from salivary gland. CDR3 loop: CAWSRGVADTQYF. The DNA of the CDR3 is TGTGCCTGGAGTCGTGGGGTGGCAGATACGCAGTATTTT.